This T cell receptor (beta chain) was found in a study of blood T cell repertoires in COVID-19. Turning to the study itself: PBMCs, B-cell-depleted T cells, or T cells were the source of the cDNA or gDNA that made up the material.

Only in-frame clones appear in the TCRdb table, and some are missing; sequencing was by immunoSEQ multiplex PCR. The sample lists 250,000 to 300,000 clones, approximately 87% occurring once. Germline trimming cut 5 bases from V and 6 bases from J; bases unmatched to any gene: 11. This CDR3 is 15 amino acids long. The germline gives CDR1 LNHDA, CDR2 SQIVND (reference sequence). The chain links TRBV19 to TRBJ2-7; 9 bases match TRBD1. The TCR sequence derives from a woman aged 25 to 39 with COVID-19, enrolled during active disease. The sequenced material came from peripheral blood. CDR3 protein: CASSEAGTGKREQYF. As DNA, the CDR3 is TGTGCCAGTAGTGAAGCCGGGACAGGGAAGCGCGAGCAGTACTTC.